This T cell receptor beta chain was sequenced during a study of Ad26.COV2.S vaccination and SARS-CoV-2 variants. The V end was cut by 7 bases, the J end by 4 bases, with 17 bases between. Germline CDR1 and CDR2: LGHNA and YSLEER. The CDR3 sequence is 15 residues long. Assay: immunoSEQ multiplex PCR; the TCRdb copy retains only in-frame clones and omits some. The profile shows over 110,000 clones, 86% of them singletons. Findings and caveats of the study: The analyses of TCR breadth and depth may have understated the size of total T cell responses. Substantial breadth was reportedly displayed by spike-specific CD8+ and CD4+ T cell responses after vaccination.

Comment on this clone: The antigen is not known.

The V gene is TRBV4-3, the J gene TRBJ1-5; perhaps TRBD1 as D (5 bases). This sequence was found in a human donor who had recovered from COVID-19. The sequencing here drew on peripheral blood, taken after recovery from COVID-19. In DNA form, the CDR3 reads TGCGCCAGCACCTCCAAATGGGACGAAAATCAGCCCCAGCATTTT. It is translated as CASTSKWDENQPQHF.